This T cell receptor (beta chain) stems from a study of blood T cell repertoires in COVID-19 (dated by TCRdb to the early 2020s). Turning to the overall study: Samples covering the acute and convalescent phases of COVID-19 were provided by collaborators in the United States, Italy and Spain. The prospective study material was composed of cDNA or gDNA derived from T cells, B-cell-depleted T cells, or PBMCs. Subjects who had been exposed to COVID-19, were actively infected with it, or had recovered from it provided the deeply sampled blood TCRbeta repertoires that made up the dataset. A freely available public database, intended as a resource for researchers studying the immune response to SARS-CoV-2, is where the repertoires were released. The samples were drawn from the first 160 participants of the ongoing ImmuneRACE study and from under 1,500 subjects provided by 6 global collaborators. The sample metadata nearly always contained a de-identified subject ID, COVID-19 status, age in years and sex. HLA class I and class II types, where available, came from metadata supplied by the sample provider rather than from assay-based typing. General study outcomes and caveats: How much clinical and demographic metadata was included differed by source and by participant, and the metadata was provided uncurated.

Note on this clone: Its antigen is unknown. Within one base of it there is no much larger clone, and no base qualities were kept.

Participants in the prospective study were enrolled through a virtual design, were aged roughly 18 to 90 years, and lived in roughly 25 United States geographic areas. Cohort assignment in the prospective study relied on participant-reported clinical history from a screening survey and a study questionnaire. ImmuneRACE Cohort 3 recovered participants were defined by two consecutive negative NP/OP PCR tests, healthcare professional clearance, or symptom resolution. Each participant in the prospective study had whole blood, serum and a nasopharyngeal or oropharyngeal swab collected by mobile phlebotomists. Over an approximately two-month period, participants in the prospective study had the option of providing additional blood draws and questionnaires. Blood samples from the prospective study were shipped frozen or at room temperature prior to DNA extraction. TCRbeta CDR3 regions were amplified from genomic DNA by means of the immunoSEQ Assay, a bias-controlled multiplex PCR. On the study's bioinformatics: Within the assay, amplification of reference gene primers was used to estimate how many nucleated cells each sample contained. To quantify the absolute abundance of each unique TCRbeta CDR3 rearrangement, sequence reads were collapsed and filtered. For each sample, productive Simpson clonality was calculated as the square root of Simpson's diversity index over productive rearrangements. TCRdb provides this immuneACCESS table in a form limited to in-frame rearrangements. Some clones are lacking; in checked studies, under half of them reflect an unresolved V gene, and why the rest are absent is not known. D and trimming come from the DNA, and the V and J calls and clone size come from that table. Counted in this sample were about 350,000 clones; about 90% of them appeared once. Approximately 0.99% of the sample comes from the top ten.

The germline V gene specifies SNHLY as CDR1 and FYNNEI as CDR2. The CDR3 measures 15 amino acids from cysteine to phenylalanine. Only the CDR3 portion is preserved as DNA: 45 bases, with reading frame beginning at the first base. V and J are truncated by 2 bases and 4 bases respectively, leaving an intervening sequence of 9 bases. The V and J genes are TRBV2 and TRBJ1-6; the D gene identity is not certain. The receptor comes from a woman aged 25 to 39 who had recovered from COVID-19. The material sequenced was PBMCs or T cells enriched from blood (not recorded which). This receptor carries the CDR3 CASSETEGYNSPLHF. The DNA reads as follows: TGTGCCAGCAGTGAAACCGAGGGATATAATTCACCCCTCCACTTT. This CDR3, with the reference TRBV2 and TRBJ1-6 proteins standing in past its ends, gives the full variable domain EPEVTQTPSHQVTQMGQEVILRCVPISNHLYFYWYRQILGQKVEFLVSFYNNEISEKSEIFDDQFSVERPDGSNFTLKIRSTKLEDSAMYFCASSETEGYNSPLHFGNGTRLTVT.